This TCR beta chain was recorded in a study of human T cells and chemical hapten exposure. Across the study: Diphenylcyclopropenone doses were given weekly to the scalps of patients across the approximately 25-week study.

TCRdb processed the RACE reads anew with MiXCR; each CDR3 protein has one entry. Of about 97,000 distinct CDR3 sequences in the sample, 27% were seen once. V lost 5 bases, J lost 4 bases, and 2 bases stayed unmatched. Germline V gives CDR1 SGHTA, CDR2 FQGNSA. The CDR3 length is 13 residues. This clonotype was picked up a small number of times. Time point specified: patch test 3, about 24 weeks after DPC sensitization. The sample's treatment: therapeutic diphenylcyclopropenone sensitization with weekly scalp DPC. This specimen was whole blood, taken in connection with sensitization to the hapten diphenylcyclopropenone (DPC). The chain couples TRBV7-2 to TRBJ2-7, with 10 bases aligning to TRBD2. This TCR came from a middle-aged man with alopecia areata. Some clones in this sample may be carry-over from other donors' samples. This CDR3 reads CASSTLAGYEQYF. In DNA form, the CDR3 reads TGTGCCAGCAGCACACTAGCGGGGTACGAGCAGTACTTC. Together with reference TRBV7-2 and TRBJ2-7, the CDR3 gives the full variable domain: GAGVSQSPSNKVTEKGKDVELRCDPISGHTALYWYRQSLGQGLEFLIYFQGNSAPDKSGLPSDRFSAERTGGSVSTLTIQRTQQEDSAVYLCASSTLAGYEQYFGPGTRLTVT.